This entry is about one TCR beta chain. Its antigen is still unknown. These data belong to a study of T cell responses to AZD1222 COVID-19 vaccine. The study, taken as a whole, reports: Only after the peak T cell response were repertoires sampled.

Produced via immunoSEQ multiplex PCR; TCRdb's table is partial and in-frame only. The sample has about 130,000 clones, about nine tenths seen once. CDR3 size: 16 residues. Germline V gene sequence: CDR1 MRHNA, CDR2 SNTAGT. Trimming cost V 7 bases and J 2 bases, with 18 bases left between them. V gene TRBV6-4 combines with J gene TRBJ1-5, with D tentatively TRBD1 (5 bases). The sample consisted of peripheral blood, taken on day 0 of AZD1222 vaccination. The TCR originated in an adult in good health. As DNA, the CDR3 is TGTGCCAGCAAAGGGGAGATCGGGGGTGGCAATCAGCCCCAGCATTTT. This codes for CASKGEIGGGNQPQHF.